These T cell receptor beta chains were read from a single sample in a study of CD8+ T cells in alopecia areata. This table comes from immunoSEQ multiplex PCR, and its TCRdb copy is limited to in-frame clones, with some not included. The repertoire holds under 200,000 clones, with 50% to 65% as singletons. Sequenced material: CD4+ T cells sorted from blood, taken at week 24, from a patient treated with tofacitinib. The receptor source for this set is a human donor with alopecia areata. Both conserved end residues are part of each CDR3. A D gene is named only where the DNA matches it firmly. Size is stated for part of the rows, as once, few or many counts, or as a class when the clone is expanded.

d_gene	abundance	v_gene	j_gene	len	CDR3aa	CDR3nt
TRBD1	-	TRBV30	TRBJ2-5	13	CAWSANRGETQYF	TGTGCCTGGAGTGCTAACAGGGGAGAGACCCAGTACTTC
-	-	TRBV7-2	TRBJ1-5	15	CASSLGTGGNQPQHF	TGTGCCAGCAGCTTAGGTACAGGTGGCAATCAGCCCCAGCATTTT
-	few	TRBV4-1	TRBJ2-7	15	CASSQPGRASYEQYF	TGCGCCAGCAGCCAACCGGGACGAGCATCCTACGAGCAGTACTTC
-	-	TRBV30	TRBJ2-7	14	CACSGTGIAYEQYF	TGTGCCTGTTCCGGGACCGGGATAGCCTACGAGCAGTACTTC
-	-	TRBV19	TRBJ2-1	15	CASSISGLDINEQFF	TGTGCCAGTAGTATTTCGGGACTCGATATTAATGAGCAGTTCTTC
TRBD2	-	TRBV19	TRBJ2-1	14	CASSIELARNEQFF	TGTGCCAGTAGTATAGAACTAGCGAGAAATGAGCAGTTCTTC
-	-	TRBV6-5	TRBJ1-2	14	CASSQRQSNYGYTF	TGTGCCAGCAGTCAAAGACAGTCTAACTATGGCTACACCTTC
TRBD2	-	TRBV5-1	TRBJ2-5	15	CASSLARGEQETQYF	TGCGCCAGCAGCTTAGCGCGGGGGGAACAAGAGACCCAGTACTTC
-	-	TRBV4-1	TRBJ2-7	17	CASSHLGGRGLSYEQYF	TGCGCCAGCAGCCATTTGGGAGGACGGGGGCTCTCCTACGAGCAGTACTTC
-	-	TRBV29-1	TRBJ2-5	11	CSTRTQETQYF	TGCAGCACAAGGACTCAAGAGACCCAGTACTTC
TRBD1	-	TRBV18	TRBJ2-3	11	CASSPRDRVYF	TGTGCCAGCTCACCCAGGGACAGGGTGTATTTT
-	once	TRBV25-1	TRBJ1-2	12	CASSLANYGYTF	TGTGCCAGCAGTCTGGCCAACTATGGCTACACCTTC
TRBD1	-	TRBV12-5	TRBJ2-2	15	CASGRIQGATGELFF	TGTGCTAGTGGAAGGATACAGGGGGCCACCGGGGAGCTGTTTTTT
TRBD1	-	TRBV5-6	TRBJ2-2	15	CASSKTGRNTGELFF	TGTGCCAGCAGCAAGACAGGGAGGAACACCGGGGAGCTGTTTTTT
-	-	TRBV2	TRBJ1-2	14	CASSEGAGNYGYTF	TGTGCCAGCAGTGAAGGGGCAGGGAACTATGGCTACACCTTC
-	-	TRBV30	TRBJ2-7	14	CAWSNRGIGPEQYF	TGTGCCTGGAGTAACCGGGGGATTGGGCCCGAGCAGTACTTC
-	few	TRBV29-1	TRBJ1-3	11	CSVESGNTIYF	TGCAGCGTTGAATCCGGAAACACCATATATTTT
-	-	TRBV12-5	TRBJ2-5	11	CASGPQETQYF	TGTGCTAGTGGTCCGCAAGAGACCCAGTACTTC
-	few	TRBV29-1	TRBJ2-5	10	CSVEGATQYF	TGCAGCGTTGAGGGAGCGACCCAGTACTTC
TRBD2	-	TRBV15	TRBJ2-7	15	CATRFRAGGPYEQYF	TGTGCCACCAGGTTCAGGGCGGGGGGGCCCTACGAGCAGTACTTC
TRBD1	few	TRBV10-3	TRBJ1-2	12	CAISESDRASTF	TGTGCCATCAGTGAGTCCGACAGGGCTAGCACCTTC
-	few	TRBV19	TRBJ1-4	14	CASKRSGRAEKLFF	TGTGCCAGTAAGCGGTCCGGTAGGGCTGAAAAACTGTTTTTT
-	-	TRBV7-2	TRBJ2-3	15	CASSPGGLRTDTQYF	TGTGCCAGCAGCCCAGGGGGACTACGGACAGATACGCAGTATTTT
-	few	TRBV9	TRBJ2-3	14	CASSGALAADTQYF	TGTGCCAGCAGCGGGGCCCTAGCAGCAGATACGCAGTATTTT
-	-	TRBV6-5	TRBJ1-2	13	CASRRTGTDGYTF	TGTGCCAGCAGAAGAACAGGGACTGATGGCTACACCTTC
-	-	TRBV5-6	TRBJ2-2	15	CASSLESLWAGELFF	TGTGCCAGCAGCTTGGAATCTCTTTGGGCCGGGGAGCTGTTTTTT
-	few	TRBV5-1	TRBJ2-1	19	CASPMAGVAGPLGYNEQFF	TGCGCCAGTCCTATGGCAGGGGTAGCGGGTCCCCTCGGGTACAATGAGCAGTTCTTC
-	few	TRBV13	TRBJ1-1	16	CASSLVTVGVNTEAFF	TGTGCCAGCAGCTTAGTTACAGTTGGGGTGAACACTGAAGCTTTCTTT
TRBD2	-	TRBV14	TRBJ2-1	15	CASSQGTSGLHEQFF	TGTGCCAGCAGCCAAGGGACTAGCGGCCTCCATGAGCAGTTCTTC
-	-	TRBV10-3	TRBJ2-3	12	CAIRGSTDTQYF	TGTGCCATCAGAGGCAGCACAGATACGCAGTATTTT
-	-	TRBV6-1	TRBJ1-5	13	CATQDSPYQPQHF	TGTGCCACCCAGGACAGCCCCTATCAGCCCCAGCATTTT
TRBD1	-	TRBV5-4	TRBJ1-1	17	CASSGLTGQTMNTEAFF	TGTGCCAGCAGCGGATTAACGGGACAGACCATGAACACTGAAGCTTTCTTT
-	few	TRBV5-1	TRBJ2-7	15	CASSREGRSTGEQYF	TGCGCCAGCAGCCGCGAGGGACGGAGTACGGGCGAGCAGTACTTC
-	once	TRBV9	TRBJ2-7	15	CASSARAASPYEQYF	TGTGCCAGCAGCGCAAGGGCCGCGAGCCCCTACGAGCAGTACTTC
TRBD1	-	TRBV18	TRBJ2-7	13	CASSPDRVSEQYF	TGTGCCAGCTCTCCCGACAGGGTTAGCGAGCAGTACTTC
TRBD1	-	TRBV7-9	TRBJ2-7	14	CASSSRLDRDEQYF	TGTGCCAGCAGCTCACGCCTTGACAGGGACGAGCAGTACTTC
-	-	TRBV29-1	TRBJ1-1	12	CSVRQGNTEAFF	TGCAGCGTTAGGCAGGGGAACACTGAAGCTTTCTTT
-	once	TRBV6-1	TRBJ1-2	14	CASSISLQEGRYTF	TGTGCCAGCAGCATATCCCTACAGGAGGGTCGCTACACCTTC
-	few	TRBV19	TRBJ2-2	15	CASSPYLRATGELFF	TGTGCCAGTAGTCCGTACCTCAGGGCAACCGGGGAGCTGTTTTTT
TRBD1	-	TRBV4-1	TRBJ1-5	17	CASSQGLTGGPNQPQHF	TGCGCCAGCAGCCAAGGGTTGACAGGGGGCCCAAATCAGCCCCAGCATTTT
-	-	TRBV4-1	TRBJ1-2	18	CASSPAPGTAVPNYGYTF	TGCGCCAGCAGCCCTGCACCCGGGACTGCGGTCCCTAACTATGGCTACACCTTC
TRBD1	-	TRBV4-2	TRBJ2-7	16	CASSQSTGTGSYEQYF	TGTGCCAGCAGCCAAAGCACCGGGACAGGGTCCTACGAGCAGTACTTC
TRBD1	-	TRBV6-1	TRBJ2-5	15	CASSANRGRGETQYF	TGTGCCAGCAGTGCAAACAGGGGGCGAGGGGAGACCCAGTACTTC
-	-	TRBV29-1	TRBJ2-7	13	CSALTGASYEQYF	TGCAGCGCCCTGACAGGAGCCTCCTACGAGCAGTACTTC
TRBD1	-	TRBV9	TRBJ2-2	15	CASSVAGGATGELFF	TGTGCCAGCAGCGTCGCAGGGGGCGCAACCGGGGAGCTGTTTTTT
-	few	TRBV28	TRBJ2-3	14	CASSLISTGNTQYF	TGTGCCAGCAGTTTAATTAGCACAGGGAATACGCAGTATTTT
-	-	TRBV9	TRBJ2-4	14	CASSPKYQGDIQYF	TGTGCCAGCAGCCCGAAGTATCAGGGCGACATTCAGTACTTC